The 17 T cell receptor beta chains below come from one sample, sequenced in a study of blood T cell repertoires in COVID-19 (dated by TCRdb to 2019 to 2021). Receptors were amplified or captured by the immunoSEQ multiplex PCR assay. TCRdb stores this immuneACCESS table with in-frame sequences only. Part of the clones is absent; in the studies checked, under half of the shortfall reflects unresolved V genes, and no reason is known for the rest. The sample table records over 200,000 clones; 85% to 90% of these occur just once. Together, the top ten hold 2.5% to 3.5% of the sample. The specimen was peripheral blood. Receptors were obtained from a woman aged 60-75 years with acute or convalescent COVID-19.

The chain employs TRBV30 and TRBJ2-3; 8 bases are shared with TRBD2. V shed 3 bases, J shed 4 bases, and the junction held 9 bases outside the gene matches. The germline gives CDR1 GTSNPN, CDR2 SVGIG (reference sequence). The CDR3 loop spans 15 amino acids. DNA for the CDR3: TGTGCCTGGAGCTTAAGCGGGGGCGTAGCAGATACGCAGTATTTT. Its protein product is CAWSLSGGVADTQYF.

This clone was seen a handful of times. The chain is built from TRBV24-1 and TRBJ2-1; 8 bases agree with TRBD2. The CDR3 consists of 13 residues. Germline trimming cut 9 bases from V and 8 bases from J; bases unmatched to any gene: 8. Germline-derived CDR1 and CDR2 are KGHDR and SFDVKD. The CDR3 loop is CATGSGSHDEQFF. CDR3 nucleotides: TGTGCCACCGGCAGCGGGAGTCACGATGAGCAGTTCTTC.

CDR3 coding DNA: TGCGCCAGCAGACTGACAGGGTCAACCGGGGAGCTGTTTTTT. This encodes CASRLTGSTGELFF. The genes are TRBV5-1 and TRBJ2-2; 7 bases fit TRBD1. V lost 5 bases, J lost 5 bases, and 6 bases stayed unmatched. Germline CDR1 is SGHRS and CDR2 is YFSETQ. There are 14 residues in the CDR3.

The gene calls are TRBV6-2 or TRBV6-3 and TRBJ1-1; the match to TRBD1 covers 8 bases. The germline gives CDR1 MNHEY, CDR2 SVGEGT. Unmatched junction bases numbered 9, after V lost 6 bases and J lost 6 bases. This CDR3 has 14 amino acids. The CDR3, as DNA: TGTGCCAGCAGCTCGAACGACAGGGGACCTGAAGCTTTCTTT. Translated, it gives CASSSNDRGPEAFF.

The chain is built from TRBV7-9 and TRBJ2-3, with 15 bases lining up with TRBD2. The CDR3 spans 18 residues. In germline, CDR1 is SEHNR, CDR2 FQNEAQ (reference sequence). The junction had 10 bases not matched to a gene; V was cut back by 4 bases and J by 5 bases. CDR3 bases: TGTGCCAGCAGCTCCGGGACTAGCGGGAGGATTTCGCTAGATACGCAGTATTTT. Its protein product is CASSSGTSGRISLDTQYF. The complete variable domain, with remaining parts taken from reference TRBV7-9 and TRBJ2-3, reads DTGVSQNPRHKITKRGQNVTFRCDPISEHNRLYWYRQTLGQGPEFLTYFQNEAQLEKSRLLSDRFSAERPKGSFSTLEIQRTEQGDSAMYLCASSSGTSGRISLDTQYFGPGTRLTVL.

This clone is a singleton in its sample. The V call is TRBV7-2, the J call TRBJ2-7, with 9 bases lining up with TRBD1. J gave up 3 bases and V 5 bases, and 5 bases lay outside the gene matches. The CDR3 is 14 amino acids. Germline CDR1 and CDR2: SGHTA and FQGNSA. In DNA, the CDR3 is TGTGCCAGCAGCCACGCGACAGGGGGCTACGAGCAGTACTTC. Amino acids: CASSHATGGYEQYF.

The rearrangement links TRBV6-1 to TRBJ1-2; D gene ambiguous. The CDR3 extends over 12 amino acids. Germline CDR1 and CDR2: MNHNS and SASEGT. V was shortened by 1 base and J by 4 bases, with 4 bases between the two germline ends. Written as DNA, the CDR3 is TGTGCCAGCAGTGAAGTGAGCTATGGCTACACCTTC. This encodes CASSEVSYGYTF.

The chain uses TRBV3-1 (or the pseudogene TRBV3-2) and TRBJ1-4; D may be TRBD1 (6 bases). The germline V and J ends were trimmed by 8 bases and 3 bases, with 16 bases remaining between them. The germline V gene encodes CDR1 LGHDT and CDR2 YNNKEL (reference sequence). CDR3 size: 15 residues. For the CDR3, the DNA is TGTGCCAGCCGAAGGGGGGGCGGGGCTAATGAAAAACTGTTTTTT. It codes for CASRRGGGANEKLFF.

The chain employs TRBV29-1 and TRBJ2-1, with D possibly matching TRBD2 (5 bases). V dropped 5 bases and J dropped 7 bases, with 12 bases sitting between them. The CDR3 length is 12 residues. Looked up from germline, CDR1 is SQVTM and CDR2 is ANQGSEA. CDR3 residues: CSVITRGNEQFF. CDR3 DNA sequence: TGCAGCGTTATTACTAGAGGGAATGAGCAGTTCTTC.

The chain carries TRBV6-2 or TRBV6-3 and TRBJ1-3; the match to TRBD1 covers 8 bases. Per the germline V gene, CDR1 is MNHEY and CDR2 is SVGEGT. V shed 6 bases, J shed 9 bases, and the junction held 22 bases outside the gene matches. The CDR3 totals 18 residues. CDR3 in DNA: TGTGCCAGCAGCCCTTCCAACGTGGGGACAGGACGGAAAGGCACCATATATTTT. As protein: CASSPSNVGTGRKGTIYF.

This clone is a singleton in its sample. The rearrangement joins TRBV2 to TRBJ2-2; 11 nucleotides line up with TRBD2. The trim removed 5 bases at V and 6 bases at J, leaving 5 bases unmatched. There are 15 residues in the CDR3. The V gene's germline CDR1 is SNHLY and CDR2 FYNNEI. The CDR3 DNA is TGTGCCAGCAGTATGAGTAGCGGGAGGGCCGGGGAGCTGTTTTTT. This codes for CASSMSSGRAGELFF. Together with reference TRBV2 and TRBJ2-2, the CDR3 gives the full variable domain: EPEVTQTPSHQVTQMGQEVILRCVPISNHLYFYWYRQILGQKVEFLVSFYNNEISEKSEIFDDQFSVERPDGSNFTLKIRSTKLEDSAMYFCASSMSSGRAGELFFGEGSRLTVL.

This clone turned up a few times. CDR3 in DNA: TGTGCCAGCAGCGCCCGGACAGGGAACACCGGGGAGCTGTTTTTT. This encodes CASSARTGNTGELFF. This chain connects TRBV7-3 to TRBJ2-2; 7 bases align to TRBD1. The CDR3 is 15 amino acids. The germline CDR1 and CDR2 sequences are SGHTA and FQGTGA. V lost 5 bases to trimming and J lost 1 base; unmatched junction nucleotides: 4.

The chain joins TRBV19 to TRBJ1-3; no reliable D call. Germline V lookup: CDR1 LNHDA, CDR2 SQIVND (reference sequence). Trimming cost V 3 bases and J 0 bases, with 3 bases left between them. The CDR3 is made up of 13 amino acids. In DNA, the CDR3 is TGTGCCAGTAGTATCCTCTCTGGAAACACCATATATTTT. Protein sequence: CASSILSGNTIYF.

The CDR3 DNA reads as TGTGCCAGCAGTGCCCCGACAGGGCTGGGAGAAAAACTGTTTTTT. Its translation is CASSAPTGLGEKLFF. J is TRBJ1-4 and V is TRBV28; the match to TRBD1 covers 7 bases. CDR1 MDHEN and CDR2 SYDVKM come from the germline V gene. The V and J ends lost 5 bases and 8 bases, in that order; junction bases with no gene match: 11. CDR3 length: 15 amino acids.

This chain joins TRBV2 and TRBJ1-3, with D uncertain. CDR1 is SNHLY and CDR2 is FYNNEI in the germline V gene. With 6 bases removed from V and 4 bases from J, the gap between germline ends came to 16 bases. The CDR3 is 15 amino acids. Written as DNA, the CDR3 is TGTGCCAGCAGCCCCATGTCGCTACTGGGAAACACCATATATTTT. Residues: CASSPMSLLGNTIYF.

The CDR3 loop reads CASSGEGEAFF. The CDR3, as DNA: TGTGCCAGCAGTGGGGAGGGGGAGGCTTTCTTT. The chain combines TRBV2 with TRBJ1-1, with a tentative D call TRBD1 (6 bases). Looked up from germline, CDR1 is SNHLY and CDR2 is FYNNEI. This CDR3 is 11 amino acids long. Trimming shortened V by 4 bases and J by 11 bases, and 11 bases separated the two germline ends.

The CDR3 nucleotides read TGTGCCAGCAGTTTATGGGCGGGGGGCTCCTACGAGCAGTACTTC. Protein: CASSLWAGGSYEQYF. The rearrangement links TRBV27 to TRBJ2-7; 8 bases fit TRBD2. With 1 base clipped from V and 0 bases from J, the junction kept 2 bases outside the gene matches. This CDR3 contains 15 residues. The V gene's germline CDR1 is MNHEY and CDR2 SMNVEV (reference sequence).